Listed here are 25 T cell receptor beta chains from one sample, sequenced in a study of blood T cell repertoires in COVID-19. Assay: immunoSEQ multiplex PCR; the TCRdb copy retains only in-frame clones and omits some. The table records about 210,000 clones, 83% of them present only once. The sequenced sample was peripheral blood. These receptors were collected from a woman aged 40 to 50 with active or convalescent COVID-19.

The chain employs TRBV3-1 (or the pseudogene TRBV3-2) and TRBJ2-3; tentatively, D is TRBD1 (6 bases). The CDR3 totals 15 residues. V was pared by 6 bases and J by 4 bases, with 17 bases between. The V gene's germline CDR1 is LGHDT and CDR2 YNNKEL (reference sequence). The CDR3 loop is CASRLGTGSSDTQYF. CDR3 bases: TGTGCCAGCAGGCTGGGAACAGGGAGCTCAGATACGCAGTATTTT.

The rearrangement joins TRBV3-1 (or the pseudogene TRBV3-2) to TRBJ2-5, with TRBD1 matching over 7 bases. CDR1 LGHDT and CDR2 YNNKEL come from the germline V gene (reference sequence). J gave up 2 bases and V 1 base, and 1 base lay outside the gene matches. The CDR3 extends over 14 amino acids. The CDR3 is CASSQAGQQETQYF. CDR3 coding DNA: TGTGCCAGCAGCCAAGCGGGACAGCAAGAGACCCAGTACTTC.

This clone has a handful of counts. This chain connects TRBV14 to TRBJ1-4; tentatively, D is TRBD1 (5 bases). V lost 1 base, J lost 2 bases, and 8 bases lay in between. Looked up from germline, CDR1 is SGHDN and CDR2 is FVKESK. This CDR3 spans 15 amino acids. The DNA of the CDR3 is TGTGCCAGCAGCCAAGTTAGACAGACTAATGAAAAACTGTTTTTT. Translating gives CASSQVRQTNEKLFF.

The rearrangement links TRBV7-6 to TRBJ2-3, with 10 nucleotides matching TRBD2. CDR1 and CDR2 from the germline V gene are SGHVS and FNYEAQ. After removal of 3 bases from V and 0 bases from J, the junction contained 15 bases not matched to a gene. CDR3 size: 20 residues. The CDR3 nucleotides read TGTGCCAGCAGCTTGACCCCGGAACTAGCGGGGACCCCTAGCACAGATACGCAGTATTTT. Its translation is CASSLTPELAGTPSTDTQYF.

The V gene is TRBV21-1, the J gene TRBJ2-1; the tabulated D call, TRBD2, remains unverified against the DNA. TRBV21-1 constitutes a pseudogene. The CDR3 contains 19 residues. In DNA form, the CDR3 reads TGTGCCAGCAGCAAAGGCACAGAGGAGCGGGAGGGCCACCACAATGAGCAGTTCTTC. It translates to CASSKGTEEREGHHNEQFF.

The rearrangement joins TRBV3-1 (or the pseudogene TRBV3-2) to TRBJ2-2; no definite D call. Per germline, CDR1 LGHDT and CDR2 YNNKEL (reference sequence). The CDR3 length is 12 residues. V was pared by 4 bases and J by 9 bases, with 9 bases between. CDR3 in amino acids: CASSPLGRELFF. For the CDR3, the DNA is TGTGCCAGCAGCCCCTTGGGCCGGGAGCTGTTTTTT.

The CDR3 sequence: CASSLGTGGNQPQHF. Here the CDR3 DNA reads TGTGCCAGCAGCTTGGGGACAGGGGGCAATCAGCCCCAGCATTTT. The chain links TRBV5-5 to TRBJ1-5; 9 bases align to TRBD1. CDR3 length equals 15 residues. V lost 0 bases to trimming and J lost 2 bases; unmatched junction nucleotides: 0. Germline values: CDR1 SGHKS, CDR2 YYEKEE (reference sequence).

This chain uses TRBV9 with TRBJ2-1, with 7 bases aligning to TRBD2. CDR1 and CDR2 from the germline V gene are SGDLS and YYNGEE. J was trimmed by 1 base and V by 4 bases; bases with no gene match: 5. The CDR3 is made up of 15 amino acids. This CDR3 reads CASSISGSSYNEQFF. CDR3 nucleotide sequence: TGTGCCAGCAGCATTAGCGGGTCATCCTACAATGAGCAGTTCTTC.

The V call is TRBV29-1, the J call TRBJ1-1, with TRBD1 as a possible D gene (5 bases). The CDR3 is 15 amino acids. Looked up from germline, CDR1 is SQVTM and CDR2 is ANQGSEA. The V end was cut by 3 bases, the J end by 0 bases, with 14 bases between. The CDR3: CSVDPKTALNTEAFF. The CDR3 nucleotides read TGCAGCGTTGATCCTAAGACAGCCTTGAACACTGAAGCTTTCTTT.

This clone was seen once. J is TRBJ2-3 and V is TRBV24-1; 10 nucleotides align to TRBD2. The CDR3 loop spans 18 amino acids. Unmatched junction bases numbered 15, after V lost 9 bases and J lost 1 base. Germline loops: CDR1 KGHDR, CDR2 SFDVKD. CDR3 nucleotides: TGTGCCACCTCCCCGGCACTAGCGGGGCCCCATGGCACAGATACGCAGTATTTT. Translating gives CATSPALAGPHGTDTQYF.

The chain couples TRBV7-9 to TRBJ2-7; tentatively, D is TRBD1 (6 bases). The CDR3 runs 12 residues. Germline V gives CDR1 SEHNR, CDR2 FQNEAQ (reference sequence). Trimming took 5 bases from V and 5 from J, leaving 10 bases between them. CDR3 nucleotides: TGTGCCAGCAGCAGCGACAGGAACGAGCAGTACTTC. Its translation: CASSSDRNEQYF.

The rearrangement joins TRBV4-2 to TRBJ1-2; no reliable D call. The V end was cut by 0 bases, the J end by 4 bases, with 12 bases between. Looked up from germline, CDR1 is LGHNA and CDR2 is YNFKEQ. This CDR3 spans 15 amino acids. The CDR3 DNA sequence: TGTGCCAGCAGCCAAGATCCGGGTAGGAGCTATGGCTACACCTTC. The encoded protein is CASSQDPGRSYGYTF.

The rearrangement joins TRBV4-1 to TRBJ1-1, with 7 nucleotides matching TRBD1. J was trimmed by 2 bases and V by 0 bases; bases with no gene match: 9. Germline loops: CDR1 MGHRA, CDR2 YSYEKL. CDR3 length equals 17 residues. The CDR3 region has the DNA TGCGCCAGCAGCCAAGATGCCCGACAGGGACTTAACACTGAAGCTTTCTTT. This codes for CASSQDARQGLNTEAFF.

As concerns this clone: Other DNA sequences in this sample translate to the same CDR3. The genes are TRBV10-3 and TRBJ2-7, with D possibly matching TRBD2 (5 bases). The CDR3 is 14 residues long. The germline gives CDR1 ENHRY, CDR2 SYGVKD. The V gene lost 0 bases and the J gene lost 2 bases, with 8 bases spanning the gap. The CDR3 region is CAISESTGTYEQYF. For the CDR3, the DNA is TGTGCCATCAGTGAGTCCACCGGGACCTACGAGCAGTACTTC.

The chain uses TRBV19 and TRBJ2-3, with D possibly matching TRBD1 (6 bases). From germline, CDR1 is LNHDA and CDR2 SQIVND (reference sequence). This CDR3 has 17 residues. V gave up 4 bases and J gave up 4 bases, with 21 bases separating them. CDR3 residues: CASSTLSPAGASDTQYF. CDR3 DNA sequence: TGTGCCAGTAGTACCCTTTCCCCCGCAGGGGCATCAGATACGCAGTATTTT.

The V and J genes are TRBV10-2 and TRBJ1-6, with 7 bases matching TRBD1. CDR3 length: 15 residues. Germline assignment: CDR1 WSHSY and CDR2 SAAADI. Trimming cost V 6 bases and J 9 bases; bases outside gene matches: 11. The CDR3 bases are TGCGCCAGCAGCGGCGACAGGGTTGGGGGTTCACCCCTCCACTTT. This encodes CASSGDRVGGSPLHF.

CDR3 amino acids: CASSSPRGGSPGELFF. The CDR3, as DNA: TGTGCCAGTAGTAGCCCTCGGGGGGGCTCCCCGGGGGAACTGTTTTTT. The chain is built from TRBV19 and TRBJ1-4; TRBD1 is a possible D gene (6 bases). In germline, CDR1 is LNHDA, CDR2 SQIVND (reference sequence). The CDR3 has 16 amino acids. Trimming stripped 4 bases from V and 12 bases from J, with 24 bases between.

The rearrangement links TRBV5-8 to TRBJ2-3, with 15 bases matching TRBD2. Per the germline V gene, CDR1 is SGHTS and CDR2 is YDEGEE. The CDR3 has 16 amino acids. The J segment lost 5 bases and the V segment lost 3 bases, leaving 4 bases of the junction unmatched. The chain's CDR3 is CASSSGTSGGRDTQYF. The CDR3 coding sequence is TGTGCCAGCAGCTCCGGGACTAGCGGGGGGAGAGATACGCAGTATTTT.

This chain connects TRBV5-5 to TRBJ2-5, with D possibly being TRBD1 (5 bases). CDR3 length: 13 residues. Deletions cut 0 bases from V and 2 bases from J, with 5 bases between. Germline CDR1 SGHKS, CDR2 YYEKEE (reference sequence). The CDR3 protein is CASSLDRQETQYF. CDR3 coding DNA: TGTGCCAGCAGCTTGGACAGGCAAGAGACCCAGTACTTC.

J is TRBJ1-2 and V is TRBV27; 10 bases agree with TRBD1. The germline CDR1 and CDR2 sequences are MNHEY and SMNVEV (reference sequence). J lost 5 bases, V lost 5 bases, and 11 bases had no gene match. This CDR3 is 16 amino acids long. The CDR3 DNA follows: TGTGCCAGCAGTATAAACCCGGGACAGGGGACTTATGGCTACACCTTC. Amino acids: CASSINPGQGTYGYTF.

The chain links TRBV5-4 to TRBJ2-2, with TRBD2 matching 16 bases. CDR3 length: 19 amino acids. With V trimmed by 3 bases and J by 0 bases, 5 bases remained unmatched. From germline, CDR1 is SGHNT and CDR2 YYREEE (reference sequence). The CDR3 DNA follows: TGTGCCAGCAGCTCCGGGACTAGCGGGAGGGCCGCGAACACCGGGGAGCTGTTTTTT. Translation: CASSSGTSGRAANTGELFF.

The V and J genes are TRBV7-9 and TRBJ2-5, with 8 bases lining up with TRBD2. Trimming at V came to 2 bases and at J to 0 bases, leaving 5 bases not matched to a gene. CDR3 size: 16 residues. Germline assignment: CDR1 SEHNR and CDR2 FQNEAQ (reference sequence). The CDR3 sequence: CASSLLGGGYQETQYF. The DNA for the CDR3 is TGTGCCAGCAGCTTACTCGGCGGGGGGTACCAAGAGACCCAGTACTTC.

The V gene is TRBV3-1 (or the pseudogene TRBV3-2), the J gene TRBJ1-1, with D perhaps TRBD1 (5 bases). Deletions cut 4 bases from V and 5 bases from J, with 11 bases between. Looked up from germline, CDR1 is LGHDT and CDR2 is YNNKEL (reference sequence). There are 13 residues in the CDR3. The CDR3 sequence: CASSLPGVTEAFF. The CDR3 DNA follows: TGTGCCAGCAGCCTCCCGGGGGTTACTGAAGCTTTCTTT.

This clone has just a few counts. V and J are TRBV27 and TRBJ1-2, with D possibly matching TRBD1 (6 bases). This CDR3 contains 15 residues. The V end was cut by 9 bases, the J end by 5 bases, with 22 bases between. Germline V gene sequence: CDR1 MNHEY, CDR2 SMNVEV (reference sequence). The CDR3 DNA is TGTGCCAGATCCTACCCCTCCTCAGGGGAGTATGGCTACACCTTC. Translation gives CARSYPSSGEYGYTF.

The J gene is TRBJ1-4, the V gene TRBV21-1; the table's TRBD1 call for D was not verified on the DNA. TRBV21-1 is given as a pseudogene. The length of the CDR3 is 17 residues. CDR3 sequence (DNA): TGTGCCAGCAGCGCCTCCCGACAGGGGTGGATGGATGAAAAACTGTTTTTT. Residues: CASSASRQGWMDEKLFF.